The clone carrying this TCR beta chain has at least ten counts. The study tagged each TCR cDNA molecule with a unique molecular identifier. MiXCR, applied by TCRdb to the 5' RACE reads, yields one record per CDR3 protein. Here the sample spans 30,000 to 40,000 distinct CDR3 sequences, more than 6.5% being singletons. This sample is part of a study of spatial heterogeneity in lung cancer. Study-level background: The donor population consisted of approximately 70 patients with untreated, early-stage non-small cell lung cancer. PBMC samples from follow-up, when available, were sequenced at a median of around 23 months post-resection.

Time point denoted: blood at routine non-recurrence follow-up after resection. The study sequenced unsorted whole RNA from tumor, nontumor lung or frozen PBMC. Trimming at V came to 6 bases and at J to 2 bases, leaving 10 bases not matched to a gene. Germline V gives CDR1 DFQATT, CDR2 SNEGSKA (reference sequence). The CDR3 totals 17 residues. Sequenced here: PBMCs, sampled at follow-up. The V gene is TRBV20-1, the J gene TRBJ2-1; 13 bases match TRBD2. This clonotype was sampled from a male donor with early-stage non-small cell lung cancer. CDR3 DNA: TGCAGTGCCACAACTGGGACTAGCGGGGTCCCCTACAATGAGCAGTTCTTC. Protein: CSATTGTSGVPYNEQFF.